This T cell receptor (beta chain) was captured in a study of cytomegalovirus exposure and HLA in healthy donors. Study-wide findings and caveats: For cytomegalovirus status, the classifier reportedly gave diagnoses with high specificity and sensitivity. A later analysis found first-cohort TCR clusters tended to co-occur in the 100 to 150 validation repertoires. In vitro work confirmed that three CMV-associated chains recognize CMV antigens.

Some clones are missing from TCRdb's copy, which holds only in-frame ones; the method was immunoSEQ multiplex PCR. The sample includes about 150,000 clones, 94% of them seen just once. Donors came from a validation cohort of over a hundred subjects, distinct from the first 666-subject cohort. V was pared by 4 bases and J by 2 bases, with 14 bases between. The CDR3 runs 15 residues. Germline CDR1 ENHRY, CDR2 SYGVKD. A word on this clone: Its antigen remains unidentified.

This sequence was found in a man between 18 and 29 years old in good health and CMV-seropositive. The sequencing input was PBMCs. The chain is built from TRBV10-3 and TRBJ1-2; perhaps TRBD1 as D (6 bases). Here the CDR3 DNA reads TGTGCCATCAGTGCTTCGAGTCAGGGGAACTATGGCTACACCTTC. This translates into CAISASSQGNYGYTF.